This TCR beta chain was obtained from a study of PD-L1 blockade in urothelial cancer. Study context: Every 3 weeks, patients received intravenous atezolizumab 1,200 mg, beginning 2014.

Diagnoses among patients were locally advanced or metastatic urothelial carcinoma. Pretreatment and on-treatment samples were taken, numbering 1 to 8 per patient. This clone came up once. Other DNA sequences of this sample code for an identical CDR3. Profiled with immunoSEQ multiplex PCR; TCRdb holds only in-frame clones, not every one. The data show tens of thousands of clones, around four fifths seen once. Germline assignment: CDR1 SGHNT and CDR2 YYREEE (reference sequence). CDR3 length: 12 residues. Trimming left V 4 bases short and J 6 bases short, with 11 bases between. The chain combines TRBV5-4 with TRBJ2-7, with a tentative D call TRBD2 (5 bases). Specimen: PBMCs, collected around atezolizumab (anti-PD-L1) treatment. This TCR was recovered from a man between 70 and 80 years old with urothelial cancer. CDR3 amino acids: CASSPLAGEQYF. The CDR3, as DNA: TGTGCCAGCAGCCCCCTAGCCGGCGAGCAGTACTTC.